This T cell receptor (beta chain) stems from a study of blood T cell dynamics during melanoma immunotherapy. Study-level background: Patients with metastatic melanoma got pembrolizumab or nivolumab-ipilimumab as first-line care.

Study conclusions and caveats: At W3, later disease-control patients showed bifurcated PBMC repertoire changes, unlike progressors. Clones driving repertoire changes may be melanoma-specific or general immune activation.

Germline V gives CDR1 SGHAT, CDR2 FQNNGV. CDR3 size: 13 residues. The V end was cut by 3 bases, the J end by 6 bases, with 11 bases between. Comment on this clone: The antigen is unknown.

TCRdb keeps only in-frame clones here, not all; method: immunoSEQ multiplex PCR. Of over 3,500 clones in the sample, nearly 90% were seen once. Noted time point: week 3, after first cycle of checkpoint inhibitor. No patient had earlier systemic cancer treatment, concurrent immunosuppressants, or another active cancer. The genes are TRBV11-2 and TRBJ1-1, with D possibly being TRBD1 (5 bases). This clonotype was sampled from a human donor with melanoma. The material sequenced was blood, taken from a patient treated with checkpoint blockade. The CDR3 sequence: CASSFSSGAEAFF. The DNA for the CDR3 is TGTGCCAGCAGCTTTTCTTCGGGGGCTGAAGCTTTCTTT.